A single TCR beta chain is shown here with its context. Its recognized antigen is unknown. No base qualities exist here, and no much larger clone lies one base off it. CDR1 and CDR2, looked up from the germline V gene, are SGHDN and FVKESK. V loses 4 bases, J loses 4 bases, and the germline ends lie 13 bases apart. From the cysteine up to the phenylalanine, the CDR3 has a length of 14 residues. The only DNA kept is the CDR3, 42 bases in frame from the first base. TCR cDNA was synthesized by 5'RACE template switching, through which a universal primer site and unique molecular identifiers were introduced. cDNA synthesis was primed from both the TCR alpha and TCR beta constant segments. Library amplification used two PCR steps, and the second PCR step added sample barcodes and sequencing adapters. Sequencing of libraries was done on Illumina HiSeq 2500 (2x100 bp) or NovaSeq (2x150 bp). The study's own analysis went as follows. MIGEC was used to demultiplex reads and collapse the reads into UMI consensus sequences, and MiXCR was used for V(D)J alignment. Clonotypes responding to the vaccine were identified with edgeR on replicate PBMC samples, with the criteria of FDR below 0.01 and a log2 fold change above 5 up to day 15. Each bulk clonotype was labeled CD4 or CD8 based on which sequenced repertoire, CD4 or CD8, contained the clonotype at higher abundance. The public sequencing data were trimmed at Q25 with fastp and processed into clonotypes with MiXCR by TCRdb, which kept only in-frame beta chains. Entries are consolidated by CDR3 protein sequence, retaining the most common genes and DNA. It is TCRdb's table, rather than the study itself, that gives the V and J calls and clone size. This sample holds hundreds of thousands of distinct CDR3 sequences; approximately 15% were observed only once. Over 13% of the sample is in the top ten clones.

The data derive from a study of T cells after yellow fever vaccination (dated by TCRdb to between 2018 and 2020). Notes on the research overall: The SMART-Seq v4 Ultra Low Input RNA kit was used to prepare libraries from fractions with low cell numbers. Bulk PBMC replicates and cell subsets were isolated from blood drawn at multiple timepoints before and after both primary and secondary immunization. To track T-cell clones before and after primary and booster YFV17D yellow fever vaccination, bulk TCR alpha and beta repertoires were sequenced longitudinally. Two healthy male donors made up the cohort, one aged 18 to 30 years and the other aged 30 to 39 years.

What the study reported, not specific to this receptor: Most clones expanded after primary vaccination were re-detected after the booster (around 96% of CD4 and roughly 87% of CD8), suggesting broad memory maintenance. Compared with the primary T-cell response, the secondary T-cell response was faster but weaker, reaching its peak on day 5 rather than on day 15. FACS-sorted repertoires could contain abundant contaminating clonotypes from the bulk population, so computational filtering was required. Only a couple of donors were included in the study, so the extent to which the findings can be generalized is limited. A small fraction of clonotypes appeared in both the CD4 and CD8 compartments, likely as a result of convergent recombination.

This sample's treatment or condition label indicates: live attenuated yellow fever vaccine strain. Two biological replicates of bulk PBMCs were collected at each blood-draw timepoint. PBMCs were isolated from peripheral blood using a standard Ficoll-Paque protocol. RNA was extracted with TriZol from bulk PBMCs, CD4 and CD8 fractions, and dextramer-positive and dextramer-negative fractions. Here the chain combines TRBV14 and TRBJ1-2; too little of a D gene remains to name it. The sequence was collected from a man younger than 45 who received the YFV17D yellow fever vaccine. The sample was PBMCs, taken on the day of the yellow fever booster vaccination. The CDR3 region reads CASSPFVVSYGYTF. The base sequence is TGTGCCAGCAGCCCCTTCGTCGTTAGCTATGGCTACACCTTC.